Following are 8 T cell receptor beta chains from one sample sequenced in a study of early T cells in non-severe SARS-CoV-2 infection. TCRdb analysed the 5' RACE reads with MiXCR anew, one entry per CDR3 protein. This table holds 55,000 or so distinct CDR3 sequences, 6.2% found once. The sequencing sample was made of whole blood. These receptors originate from an adult who was a healthcare worker with PCR-confirmed SARS-CoV-2 infection or an uninfected control (not recorded which).

This clonotype was seen many times. This chain connects TRBV6-5 to TRBJ2-5; D gene uncertain. The germline V gene has CDR1 MNHEY and CDR2 SVGAGI. This CDR3 comprises 14 residues. The V gene lost 2 bases and the J gene lost 4 bases, with 11 bases spanning the gap. The CDR3, as DNA: TGTGCCAGCAGTTACCAATCCTGGGTAGAGACCCAGTACTTC. This encodes CASSYQSWVETQYF.

J is TRBJ2-7 and V is TRBV3-1, with D perhaps matching TRBD1 or TRBD2 (5 bases each). Germline V gene data show CDR1 as LGHDT and CDR2 as YNNKEL (reference sequence). Trimming took off 0 bases at V and 6 bases at J, with 9 bases between the two ends. The CDR3 length is 13 residues. The CDR3 spells CASSQDWGTEQYF. The CDR3 DNA reads TGTGCCAGCAGCCAAGATTGGGGGACCGAGCAGTACTTC.

There are many counts of this clonotype. This rearrangement joins TRBV19 to TRBJ2-1, with 9 nucleotides matching TRBD2. Germline trimming cut 2 bases from V and 2 bases from J; bases unmatched to any gene: 1. The CDR3 is 15 residues long. The V gene's germline CDR1 is LNHDA and CDR2 SQIVND (reference sequence). DNA of the CDR3: TGTGCCAGTAGTATACTAGCGGGGACCTACAATGAGCAGTTCTTC. Its translation: CASSILAGTYNEQFF.

This clonotype was seen ten or more times. This sequence joins TRBV20-1 and TRBJ2-1, with no clear D. This CDR3 spans 11 amino acids. Germline lookup yields CDR1 DFQATT and CDR2 SNEGSKA (reference sequence). V shed 5 bases and J shed 7 bases, with 9 bases lying between them. The CDR3: CSAEKVNEQFF. In DNA, the CDR3 is TGCAGTGCTGAGAAGGTGAATGAGCAGTTCTTC.

This clonotype has ten or more counts. V gene TRBV4-3 combines with J gene TRBJ2-5; D uncertain. The CDR3 length is 14 residues. CDR1 is LGHNA and CDR2 is YSLEER in the germline V gene. Trimming removed 4 bases from V and 9 bases from J, with 18 bases in between. CDR3 loop: CASSPSLGPLAQYF. The CDR3 DNA reads as TGCGCCAGCAGCCCATCATTAGGCCCGCTCGCCCAGTACTTC.

This clonotype was counted a few times. The chain combines TRBV10-3 with TRBJ2-3; weak D call: TRBD2 (6 bases). This CDR3 is built from 16 residues. V was pared by 9 bases and J by 0 bases, with 19 bases between. CDR1 ENHRY and CDR2 SYGVKD come from the germline V gene. The CDR3 loop is CAISLEGPSSTDTQYF. The DNA for the CDR3 is TGTGCCATATCTTTGGAGGGGCCGTCCAGCACAGATACGCAGTATTTT.

The J gene is TRBJ2-1, the V gene TRBV5-8; possibly TRBD2 for D (5 bases). This CDR3 contains 16 residues. Trimming took 0 bases from V and 4 from J, leaving 14 bases between them. From germline, CDR1 is SGHTS and CDR2 YDEGEE. CDR3 nucleotide sequence: TGTGCCAGCAGCTTGGAACGGGAAACGCGATACAATGAGCAGTTCTTC. Translation gives CASSLERETRYNEQFF.

This clonotype was seen at least ten times. The chain employs TRBV7-8 and TRBJ2-7; unclear D gene. CDR3 length: 13 amino acids. The V and J ends lost 3 bases and 1 base respectively, with 7 bases between them. CDR1 and CDR2 (germline): SGHVS, FQNEAQ. For the CDR3, the DNA is TGTGCCAGCAGCTTCGCCAGTTCCTACGAGCAGTACTTC. Encoded protein: CASSFASSYEQYF. The full variable domain, completed using reference TRBV7-8 and TRBJ2-7, is GAGVSQSPRYKVAKRGQDVALRCDPISGHVSLFWYQQALGQGPEFLTYFQNEAQLDKSGLPSDRFFAERPEGSVSTLKIQRTQQEDSAVYLCASSFASSYEQYFGPGTRLTVT.